These 22 T cell receptor beta chains came from one sample sequenced in a study of blood T cell repertoires in COVID-19. Sequencing was performed with immunoSEQ multiplex PCR; in TCRdb, only in-frame clones are kept and a portion is missing. The sample includes nearly 300,000 clones, approximately 89% seen only once; the top ten take under 3%. The sequenced material came from PBMCs or T cells enriched from blood (not recorded which). Receptors originate from a woman in her forties or fifties who had been exposed to COVID-19.

V and J are TRBV28 and TRBJ1-3, with D unresolved. The CDR3 runs to 13 residues. Germline V gene sequence: CDR1 MDHEN, CDR2 SYDVKM. The V end was cut by 7 bases, the J end by 4 bases, with 11 bases between. CDR3 in DNA: TGTGCCAGCATTGGGCCAGGAGGAAACACCATATATTTT. Protein product: CASIGPGGNTIYF. The complete variable domain, with remaining parts taken from reference TRBV28 and TRBJ1-3, reads DVKVTQSSRYLVKRTGEKVFLECVQDMDHENMFWYRQDPGLGLRLIYFSYDVKMKEKGDIPEGYSVSREKKERFSLILESASTNQTSMYLCASIGPGGNTIYFGEGSWLTVV.

J is TRBJ2-7 and V is TRBV5-1; 11 bases map to TRBD1. V dropped 2 bases and J dropped 2; count of bases not matched to a gene: 3. The CDR3 runs 15 residues. Germline CDR1 is SGHRS and CDR2 is YFSETQ. The CDR3 nucleotides are TGCGCCAGCAGCTTAACGGGACAGGGGGCCTACGAGCAGTACTTC. As protein: CASSLTGQGAYEQYF.

Only a few counts were recorded for this clone. The chain joins TRBV27 to TRBJ1-1; D ambiguous. This CDR3 has 13 amino acids. Germline-derived CDR1 and CDR2 are MNHEY and SMNVEV (reference sequence). Between the trimmed V and J ends, which lost 5 bases and 5 bases, there was a span of 12 bases. The DNA of the CDR3 is TGTGCCAGCAGTGTAGACACGTGGACTGAAGCTTTCTTT. As protein: CASSVDTWTEAFF.

The CDR3 sequence: CSASWGQGLLSEKLFF. In DNA form, the CDR3 reads TGCAGTGCTAGTTGGGGACAGGGTCTTCTCAGTGAAAAACTGTTTTTT. J is TRBJ1-4 and V is TRBV20-1; 9 bases map to TRBD1. Germline V lookup: CDR1 DFQATT, CDR2 SNEGSKA (reference sequence). The CDR3 is 16 residues long. The J segment lost 7 bases and the V segment lost 3 bases, leaving 12 bases of the junction unmatched.

The rearrangement links TRBV10-3 to TRBJ2-2; 10 bases map to TRBD2. This CDR3 has 18 residues. V shed 6 bases, J shed 5 bases, and the junction held 15 bases outside the gene matches. Germline CDR1 ENHRY, CDR2 SYGVKD. CDR3 sequence: CAISPGLAPGSRTGELFF. The CDR3 coding sequence is TGTGCCATCAGCCCGGGACTAGCGCCTGGGTCTAGAACCGGGGAGCTGTTTTTT.

The genes are TRBV3-1 (or the pseudogene TRBV3-2) and TRBJ1-1; no reliable D call. The CDR3 is 14 amino acids. Trimming stripped 1 base from V and 2 bases from J, with 8 bases between. The germline CDR1 and CDR2 sequences are LGHDT and YNNKEL (reference sequence). The CDR3 here is CASSQVQINTEAFF. The DNA for the CDR3 is TGTGCCAGCAGCCAAGTTCAGATCAACACTGAAGCTTTCTTT.

V and J are TRBV9 and TRBJ2-2; D gene uncertain. V dropped 3 bases and J dropped 3 bases, with 9 bases sitting between them. This CDR3 has 14 amino acids. CDR1 is SGDLS, CDR2 YYNGEE, per germline. The CDR3 is CASSDRLDTGELFF. CDR3 DNA: TGTGCCAGCAGCGATCGTCTAGACACCGGGGAGCTGTTTTTT.

The chain links TRBV15 to TRBJ2-7; 11 positions agree with TRBD1. Germline CDR1 reads LNHNV; CDR2 reads YYDKDF (reference sequence). V was pared by 5 bases and J by 2 bases, with 8 bases of the junction left unmatched. This CDR3 contains 16 residues. The CDR3 here is CATSLTPGQGAYEQYF. The CDR3 DNA reads as TGTGCCACCAGCCTGACCCCGGGACAGGGGGCCTACGAGCAGTACTTC.

The chain carries TRBV19 and TRBJ1-4, with 7 bases lining up with TRBD1. Germline CDR1 and CDR2: LNHDA and SQIVND (reference sequence). Unmatched junction bases numbered 6, after V lost 3 bases and J lost 5 bases. The length of the CDR3 is 15 residues. CDR3 in amino acids: CASSIGGQSNEKLFF. CDR3 DNA: TGTGCCAGTAGTATTGGGGGACAGTCAAATGAAAAACTGTTTTTT.

The rearrangement uses TRBV30 and TRBJ1-1; 7 nucleotides match TRBD1. Germline V lookup: CDR1 GTSNPN, CDR2 SVGIG (reference sequence). This CDR3 comprises 16 residues. V gave up 0 bases and J gave up 2 bases; unmatched junction bases: 9. The CDR3 loop is CAWSVGSTGVNTEAFF. The CDR3 DNA sequence: TGTGCCTGGAGTGTAGGCTCCACAGGGGTAAACACTGAAGCTTTCTTT.

V gene TRBV5-5 combines with J gene TRBJ1-2; D may be TRBD1 (6 bases). The CDR3 has 14 residues. Germline CDR1 reads SGHKS; CDR2 reads YYEKEE (reference sequence). V lost 0 bases to trimming and J lost 5 bases, with 11 bases between them. For the CDR3, the DNA is TGTGCCAGCAGCTTGGCGGTGCAGGGGTATGGCTACACCTTC. Residues: CASSLAVQGYGYTF.

V usage is TRBV6-1 and J usage is TRBJ2-4; 7 positions agree with TRBD2. CDR1 and CDR2 (germline): MNHNS, SASEGT. Trimming took 3 bases from V and 0 from J; bases not matched to a gene: 5. There are 16 residues in the CDR3. For the CDR3, the DNA is TGTGCCAGCAGTGAGACGGGGGGTCTAGCCAAAAACATTCAGTACTTC. This gives the protein CASSETGGLAKNIQYF.

This rearrangement joins TRBV5-4 to TRBJ1-1; D is unclear. The ends were cut back, 0 bases at V and 0 bases at J, with 9 bases in the middle. This CDR3 spans 15 amino acids. The germline V gene encodes CDR1 SGHNT and CDR2 YYREEE (reference sequence). The CDR3 loop is CASSLASSLNTEAFF. CDR3 DNA: TGTGCCAGCAGCTTGGCCTCTAGCTTGAACACTGAAGCTTTCTTT. Full variable domain (rest looked up from reference TRBV5-4 and TRBJ1-1): ETGVTQSPTHLIKTRGQQVTLRCSSQSGHNTVSWYQQALGQGPQFIFQYYREEENGRGNFPPRFSGLQFPNYSSELNVNALELDDSALYLCASSLASSLNTEAFFGQGTRLTVV.

This clone occurred once. The chain joins TRBV2 to TRBJ1-1; D remains ambiguous. Germline V gene sequence: CDR1 SNHLY, CDR2 FYNNEI. V was cut by 8 bases and J by 1 base, with 11 bases left in between. CDR3 size: 13 residues. The DNA for the CDR3 is TGTGCCAGCCATAGTCTGAAGAACACTGAAGCTTTCTTT. Translation: CASHSLKNTEAFF.

The rearrangement uses TRBV2 and TRBJ2-6; 8 bases align to TRBD1. The CDR3 consists of 19 residues. Losses at the gene ends were 5 bases for V and 2 bases for J; bases not matched to a gene: 14. Germline V gene sequence: CDR1 SNHLY, CDR2 FYNNEI. The CDR3: CASSPGGAGTRAGANVLTF. For the CDR3, the DNA is TGTGCCAGCAGTCCAGGGGGCGCGGGGACGAGAGCTGGGGCCAACGTCCTGACTTTC.

V and J are TRBV18 and TRBJ2-3; 7 nucleotides line up with TRBD2. The CDR3 is made up of 14 amino acids. V was pared by 1 base and J by 6 bases, with 4 bases of the junction left unmatched. Germline V gene sequence: CDR1 KGHSH, CDR2 LQKENI. DNA for the CDR3: TGTGCCAGCTCACCACTGGGGGGGAGCGATACGCAGTATTTT. This translates into CASSPLGGSDTQYF.

This clone came up once. CDR3 bases: TGTGCCACCAGCAGTCTTAACCGGGGGACAGGGGCAGATACGCAGTATTTT. Translating it yields CATSSLNRGTGADTQYF. The J gene is TRBJ2-3, the V gene TRBV15; 10 bases match TRBD1. Trimming at V came to 3 bases and at J to 4 bases, leaving 10 bases not matched to a gene. Looked up from germline, CDR1 is LNHNV and CDR2 is YYDKDF (reference sequence). The CDR3 contains 17 residues. The whole variable domain, filled in from reference TRBV15 and TRBJ2-3, reads DAMVIQNPRYQVTQFGKPVTLSCSQTLNHNVMYWYQQKSSQAPKLLFHYYDKDFNNEADTPDNFQSRRPNTSFCFLDIRSPGLGDTAMYLCATSSLNRGTGADTQYFGPGTRLTVL.

The gene calls are TRBV6-2 or TRBV6-3 and TRBJ2-2; 7 bases are shared with TRBD1. The CDR3 consists of 16 residues. V shed 5 bases and J 0 bases; nucleotides not matched to a gene: 6. The germline CDR1 and CDR2 sequences are MNHEY and SVGEGT. The CDR3 loop is CASSSIGTANTGELFF. In DNA form, the CDR3 reads TGTGCCAGCAGTAGCATTGGGACAGCGAACACCGGGGAGCTGTTTTTT.

The chain joins TRBV6-4 to TRBJ1-2; D ambiguous. V was shortened by 6 bases and J by 7 bases, with 12 bases between the two germline ends. From germline, CDR1 is MRHNA and CDR2 SNTAGT. CDR3 size: 12 residues. The CDR3 is CASSPDMVGYTF. Written as DNA, the CDR3 is TGTGCCAGCAGCCCCGACATGGTTGGCTACACCTTC.

The J gene is TRBJ1-2, the V gene TRBV28, with a possible D match to TRBD1 (5 bases). The germline gives CDR1 MDHEN, CDR2 SYDVKM. V was clipped by 1 base and J by 4 bases, with 10 bases between them. This CDR3 spans 14 amino acids. This chain's CDR3 is CASSLLGQGYGYTF. Here the CDR3 DNA reads TGTGCCAGCAGTTTATTAGGGCAGGGCTATGGCTACACCTTC.

This clone was seen a single time. The DNA of the CDR3 is TGTGCCAGTAGTATAGAGGCGGGGCCCTACAATGAGCAGTTCTTC. Translated: CASSIEAGPYNEQFF. The chain employs TRBV19 and TRBJ2-1; maybe TRBD2 (6 bases). This CDR3 spans 15 amino acids. The germline CDR1 and CDR2 sequences are LNHDA and SQIVND (reference sequence). V was clipped by 0 bases and J by 2 bases, with 8 bases between them.

The chain couples TRBV19 to TRBJ1-5; the D gene is possibly TRBD1 (6 bases). This CDR3 is 15 amino acids long. CDR1 is LNHDA and CDR2 is SQIVND in the germline V gene (reference sequence). V shed 3 bases and J shed 2 bases, with 11 bases lying between them. The CDR3 is CASSIQGQGNQPQHF. CDR3 DNA: TGTGCCAGTAGTATTCAGGGGCAAGGCAATCAGCCCCAGCATTTT. Variable domain in full (rest from reference TRBV19 and TRBJ1-5): DGGITQSPKYLFRKEGQNVTLSCEQNLNHDAMYWYRQDPGQGLRLIYYSQIVNDFQKGDIAEGYSVSREKKESFPLTVTSAQKNPTAFYLCASSIQGQGNQPQHFGDGTRLSIL.